The clone carrying this TCR beta chain was counted many times. The antigen is unknown. The sample belongs to a study of response to subunit inactivated influenza vaccine. Study-wide findings and caveats: Authors suggested each seasonal flu vaccination may recruit only limited numbers of new T cells.

The CDR3 totals 13 residues. The germline V gene has CDR1 SGHTA and CDR2 FQGNSA. The V segment lost 5 bases and the J segment 9 bases; nucleotides outside the gene matches: 7. In TCRdb, the RT-PCR reads were re-called with MiXCR into one record per CDR3 protein. This sample carries 200,000 to 250,000 distinct CDR3 sequences, 9% to 15% of them seen once, and the ten largest clones take about 8%. The starting material was non-naive T cells sorted from PBMCs, obtained 14 to 15 days before vaccination. This rearrangement joins TRBV7-2 to TRBJ2-1; TRBD1 agrees at 7 bases. The TCR comes from a man aged 45-65 years who received an inactivated influenza vaccine. The CDR3 reads CASSRDSPGEQFF. DNA for the CDR3: TGTGCCAGCAGCAGGGACAGTCCCGGTGAGCAGTTCTTC.